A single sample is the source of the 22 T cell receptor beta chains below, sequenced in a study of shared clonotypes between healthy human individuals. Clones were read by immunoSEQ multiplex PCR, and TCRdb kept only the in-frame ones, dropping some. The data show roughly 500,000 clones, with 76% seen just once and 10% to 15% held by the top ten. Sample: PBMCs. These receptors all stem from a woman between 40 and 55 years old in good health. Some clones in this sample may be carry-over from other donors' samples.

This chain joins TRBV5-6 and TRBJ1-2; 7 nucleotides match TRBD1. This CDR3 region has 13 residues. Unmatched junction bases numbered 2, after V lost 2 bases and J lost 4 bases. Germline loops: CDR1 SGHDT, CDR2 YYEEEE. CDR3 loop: CASSFRGAYGYTF. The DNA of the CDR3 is TGTGCCAGCAGCTTCAGGGGGGCCTATGGCTACACCTTC.

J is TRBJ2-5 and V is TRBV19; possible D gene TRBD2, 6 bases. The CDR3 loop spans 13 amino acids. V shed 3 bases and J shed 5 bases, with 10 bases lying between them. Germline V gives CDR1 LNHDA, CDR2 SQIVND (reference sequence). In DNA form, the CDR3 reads TGTGCCAGTAGTATGGGCGGGACGGAGACCCAGTACTTC. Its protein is CASSMGGTETQYF.

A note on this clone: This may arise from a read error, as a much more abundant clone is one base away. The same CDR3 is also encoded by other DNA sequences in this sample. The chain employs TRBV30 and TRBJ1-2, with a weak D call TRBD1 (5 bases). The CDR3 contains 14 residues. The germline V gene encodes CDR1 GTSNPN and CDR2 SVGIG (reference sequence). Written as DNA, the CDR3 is TGTGCCTGGAGTGACTCGGGGCAGGCCTATGGCTATACCTTC. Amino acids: CAWSDSGQAYGYTF.

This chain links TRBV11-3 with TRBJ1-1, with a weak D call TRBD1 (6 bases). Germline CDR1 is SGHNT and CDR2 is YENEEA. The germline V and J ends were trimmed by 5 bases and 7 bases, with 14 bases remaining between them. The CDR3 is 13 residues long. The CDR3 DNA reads TGTGCCAGCAGCCAGGGGTGGTTGAATGAAGCTTTCTTT. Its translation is CASSQGWLNEAFF. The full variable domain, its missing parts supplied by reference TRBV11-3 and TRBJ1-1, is EAGVVQSPRYKIIEKKQPVAFWCNPISGHNTLYWYLQNLGQGPELLIRYENEEAVDDSQLPKDRFSAERLKGVDSTLKIQPAELGDSAVYLCASSQGWLNEAFFGQGTRLTVV.

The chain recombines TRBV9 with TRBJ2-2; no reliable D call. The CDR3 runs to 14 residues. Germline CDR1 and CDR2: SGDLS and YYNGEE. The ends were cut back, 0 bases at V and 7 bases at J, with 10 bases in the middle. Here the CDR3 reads CASSVAVAVGELFF. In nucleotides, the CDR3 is TGTGCCAGCAGCGTAGCCGTGGCAGTCGGGGAGCTGTTTTTT.

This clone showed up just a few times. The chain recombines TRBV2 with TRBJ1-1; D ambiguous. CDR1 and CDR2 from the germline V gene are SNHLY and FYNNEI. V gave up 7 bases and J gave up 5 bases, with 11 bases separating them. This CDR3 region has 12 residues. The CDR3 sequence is CASNDAGTEAFF. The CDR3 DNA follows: TGTGCCAGCAACGATGCGGGGACTGAAGCTTTCTTT.

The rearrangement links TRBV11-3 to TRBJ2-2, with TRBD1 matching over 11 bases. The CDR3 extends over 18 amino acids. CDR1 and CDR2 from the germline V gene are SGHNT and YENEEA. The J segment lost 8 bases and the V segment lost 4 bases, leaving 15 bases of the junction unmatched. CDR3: CASSSPPGTGGLEGELFF. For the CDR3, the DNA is TGTGCCAGCAGCTCACCCCCCGGGACAGGGGGTCTCGAAGGGGAGCTGTTTTTT.

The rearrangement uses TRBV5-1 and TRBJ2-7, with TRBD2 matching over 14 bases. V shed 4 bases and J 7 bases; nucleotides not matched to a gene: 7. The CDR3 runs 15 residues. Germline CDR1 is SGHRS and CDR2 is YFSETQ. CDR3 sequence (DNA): TGCGCCAGCAGCCTAGGGACTAGCGGGAGCTGGGAGCAGTACTTC. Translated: CASSLGTSGSWEQYF.

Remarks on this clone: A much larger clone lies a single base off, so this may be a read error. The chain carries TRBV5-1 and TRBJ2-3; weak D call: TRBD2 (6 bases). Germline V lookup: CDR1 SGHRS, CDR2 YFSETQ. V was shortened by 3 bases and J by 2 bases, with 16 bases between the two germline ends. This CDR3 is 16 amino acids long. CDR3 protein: CASSSGLTDHTDTQYF. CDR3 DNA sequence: TGCGCCAGCAGCTCGGGACTTACGGACCACACAGATACGCAGTATTTT. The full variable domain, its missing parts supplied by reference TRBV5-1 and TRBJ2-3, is KAGVTQTPRYLIKTRGQQVTLSCSPISGHRSVSWYQQTPGQGLQFLFEYFSETQRNKGNFPGRFSGRQFSNSRSEMNVSTLELGDSALYLCASSSGLTDHTDTQYFGPGTRLTVL.

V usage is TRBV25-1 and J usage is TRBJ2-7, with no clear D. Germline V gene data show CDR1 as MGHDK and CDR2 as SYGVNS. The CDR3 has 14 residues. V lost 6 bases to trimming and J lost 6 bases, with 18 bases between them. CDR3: CASSAPDWRREQYF. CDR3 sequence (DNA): TGTGCCAGCAGCGCCCCGGATTGGCGGCGCGAGCAGTACTTC.

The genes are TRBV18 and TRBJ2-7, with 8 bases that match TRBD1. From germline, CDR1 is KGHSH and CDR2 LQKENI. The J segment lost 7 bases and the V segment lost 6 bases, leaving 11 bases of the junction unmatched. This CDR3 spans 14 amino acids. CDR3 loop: CASSAGTGYKEQYF. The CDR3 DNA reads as TGTGCCAGCTCTGCCGGGACAGGCTATAAAGAGCAGTACTTC.

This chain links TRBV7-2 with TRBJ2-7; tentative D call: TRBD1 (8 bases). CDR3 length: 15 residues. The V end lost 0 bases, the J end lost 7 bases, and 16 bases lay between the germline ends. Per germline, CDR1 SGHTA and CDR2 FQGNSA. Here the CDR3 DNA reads TGTGCCAGCAGCTTAGCGGGGGGGACAGGTGGGGAGCAGTACTTC. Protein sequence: CASSLAGGTGGEQYF.

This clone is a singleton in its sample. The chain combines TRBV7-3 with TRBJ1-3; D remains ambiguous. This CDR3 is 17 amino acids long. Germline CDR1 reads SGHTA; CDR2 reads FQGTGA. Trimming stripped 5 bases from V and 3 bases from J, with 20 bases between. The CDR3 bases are TGTGCCAGCAGCCAATTCCCGGTCCGATCCGTTGGAAACACCATATATTTT. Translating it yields CASSQFPVRSVGNTIYF.

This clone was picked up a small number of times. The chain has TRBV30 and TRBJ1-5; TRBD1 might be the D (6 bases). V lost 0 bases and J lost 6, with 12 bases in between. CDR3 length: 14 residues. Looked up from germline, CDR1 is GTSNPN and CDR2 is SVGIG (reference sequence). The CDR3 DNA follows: TGTGCCTGGAGTGTACAGGGTACTGGTCAGCCCCAGCATTTT. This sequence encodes CAWSVQGTGQPQHF. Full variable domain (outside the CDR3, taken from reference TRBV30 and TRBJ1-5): SQTIHQWPATLVQPVGSPLSLECTVEGTSNPNLYWYRQAAGRGLQLLFYSVGIGQISSEVPQNLSASRPQDRQFILSSKKLLLSDSGFYLCAWSVQGTGQPQHFGDGTRLSIL.

The CDR3 loop reads CASSLAGTSGRGTFF. CDR3 DNA sequence: TGTGCCAGCAGCTTAGCCGGGACTAGCGGGAGAGGGACGTTCTTC. J is TRBJ2-1 and V is TRBV7-9; 14 nucleotides line up with TRBD2. V was pared by 0 bases and J by 15 bases, with 7 bases of the junction left unmatched. This CDR3 contains 15 residues. In germline, CDR1 is SEHNR, CDR2 FQNEAQ (reference sequence).

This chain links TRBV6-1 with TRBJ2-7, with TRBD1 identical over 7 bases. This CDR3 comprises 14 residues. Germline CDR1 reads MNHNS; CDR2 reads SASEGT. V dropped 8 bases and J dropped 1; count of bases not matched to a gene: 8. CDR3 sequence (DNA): TGTGCCAGCCAGGACAGGTTCAGGTCCTACGAGCAGTACTTC. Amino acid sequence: CASQDRFRSYEQYF.

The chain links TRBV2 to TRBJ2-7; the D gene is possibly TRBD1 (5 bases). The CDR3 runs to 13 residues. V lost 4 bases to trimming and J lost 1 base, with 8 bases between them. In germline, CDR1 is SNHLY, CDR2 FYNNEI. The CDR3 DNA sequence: TGTGCCAGCAGTGTGGACACGTCCTACGAGCAGTACTTC. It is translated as CASSVDTSYEQYF.

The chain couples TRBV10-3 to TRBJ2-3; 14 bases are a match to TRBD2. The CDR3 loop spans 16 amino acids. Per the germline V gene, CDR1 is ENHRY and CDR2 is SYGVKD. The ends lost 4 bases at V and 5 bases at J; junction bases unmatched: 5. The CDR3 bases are TGTGCCATCAGTGCGGGACTAGCGGGAGCGGTAGATACGCAGTATTTT. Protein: CAISAGLAGAVDTQYF.

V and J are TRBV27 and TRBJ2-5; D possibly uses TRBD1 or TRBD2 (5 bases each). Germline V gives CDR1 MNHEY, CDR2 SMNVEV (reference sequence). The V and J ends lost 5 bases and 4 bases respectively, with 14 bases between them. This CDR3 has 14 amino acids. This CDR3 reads CASSVRGGGETQYF. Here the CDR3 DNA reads TGTGCCAGCAGTGTTAGGGGTGGGGGAGAGACCCAGTACTTC.

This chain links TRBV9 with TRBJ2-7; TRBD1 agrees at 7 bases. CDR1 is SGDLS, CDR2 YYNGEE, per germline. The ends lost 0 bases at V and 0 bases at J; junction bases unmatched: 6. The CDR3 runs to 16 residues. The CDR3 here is CASSVAGTDDSYEQYF. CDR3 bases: TGTGCCAGCAGCGTAGCCGGGACAGACGACTCCTACGAGCAGTACTTC.

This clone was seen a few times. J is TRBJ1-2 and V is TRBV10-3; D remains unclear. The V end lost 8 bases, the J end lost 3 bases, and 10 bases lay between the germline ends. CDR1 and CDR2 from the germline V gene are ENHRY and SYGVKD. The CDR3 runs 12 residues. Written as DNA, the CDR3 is TGTGCCATCTCGGGCGCGCACTATGGCTACACCTTC. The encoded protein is CAISGAHYGYTF.

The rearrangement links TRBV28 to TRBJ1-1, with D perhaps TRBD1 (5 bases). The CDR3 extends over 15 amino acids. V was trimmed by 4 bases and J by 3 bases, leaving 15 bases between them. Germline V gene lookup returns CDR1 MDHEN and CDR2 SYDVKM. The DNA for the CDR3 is TGTGCCAGCAGTTCGGGACTTGAGATTGACACTGAAGCTTTCTTT. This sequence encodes CASSSGLEIDTEAFF. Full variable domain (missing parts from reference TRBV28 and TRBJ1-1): DVKVTQSSRYLVKRTGEKVFLECVQDMDHENMFWYRQDPGLGLRLIYFSYDVKMKEKGDIPEGYSVSREKKERFSLILESASTNQTSMYLCASSSGLEIDTEAFFGQGTRLTVV.